This T cell receptor (beta chain) was retrieved from a study of molecular identifiers for immune sequencing clone quantification. In its sample, this clonotype was seen many times. With 1 base clipped from V and 6 bases from J, the junction kept 12 bases outside the gene matches. Per the germline V gene, CDR1 is SEHNR and CDR2 is FQNEAQ (reference sequence). The CDR3 length is 17 residues. Via MiXCR, TCRdb re-called the PCR reads, giving one row per CDR3 protein. Seen here are about 70,000 distinct CDR3 sequences, around a sixth observed once, and the top ten hold 1.5% to 1.7%. The chain recombines TRBV7-9 with TRBJ1-1, with 9 bases identical to TRBD1. This sequence originates from a human donor in good health. Some libraries in this study had Jurkat cell RNA spiked in. Material for sequencing was naive CD8+ T cells from blood, with Jurkat cell RNA spiked in. Indicated subset: FACS-sorted CD8+CD4-CCR7+CD45RA+ naive T cells. The CDR3 DNA follows: TGTGCCAGCAGCTTAGGTTGGGGGACAGGGTCTGGGGCTGAAGCTTTCTTT. This encodes CASSLGWGTGSGAEAFF.